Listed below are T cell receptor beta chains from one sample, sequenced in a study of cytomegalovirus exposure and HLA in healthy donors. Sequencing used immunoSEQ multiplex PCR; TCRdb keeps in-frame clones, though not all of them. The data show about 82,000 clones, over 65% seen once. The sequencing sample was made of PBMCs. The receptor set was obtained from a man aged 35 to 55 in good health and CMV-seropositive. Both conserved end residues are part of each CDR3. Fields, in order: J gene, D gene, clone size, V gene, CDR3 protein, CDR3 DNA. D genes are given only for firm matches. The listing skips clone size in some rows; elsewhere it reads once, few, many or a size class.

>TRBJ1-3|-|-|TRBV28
CASSFDIRNTIYF
TGTGCCAGCAGTTTCGACATCCGAAACACCATATATTTT
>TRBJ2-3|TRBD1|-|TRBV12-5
CASGLGDSSTDTQYF
TGTGCTAGTGGTTTGGGGGACAGTTCCACAGATACGCAGTATTTT
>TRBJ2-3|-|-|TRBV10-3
CAIQTATTDTQYF
TGTGCCATCCAGACAGCGACGACAGATACGCAGTATTTT
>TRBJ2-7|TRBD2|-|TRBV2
CASTSGPSYEQYF
TGTGCCAGCACTAGCGGCCCTTCCTACGAGCAGTACTTC
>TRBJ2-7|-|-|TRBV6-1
CASSASSQYEQYF
TGTGCCAGCAGTGCGTCCTCCCAGTACGAGCAGTACTTC
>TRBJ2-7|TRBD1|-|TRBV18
CASSPRVARGPHEQYF
TGTGCCAGCTCACCACGTGTGGCAAGGGGGCCCCACGAGCAGTACTTC
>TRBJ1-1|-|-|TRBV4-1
CASSQISQDTEAFF
TGCGCCAGCAGCCAAATTTCGCAGGACACTGAAGCTTTCTTT
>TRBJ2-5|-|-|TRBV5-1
CASSLAAGKETQYF
TGCGCCAGCAGCTTGGCGGCAGGTAAAGAGACCCAGTACTTC
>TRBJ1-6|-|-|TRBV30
CAWSDPRGFSYNSPLHF
TGTGCCTGGAGTGACCCCAGGGGCTTCTCCTATAATTCACCCCTCCACTTT
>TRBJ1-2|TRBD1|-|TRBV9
CASSPTDRADGYTF
TGTGCCAGCAGCCCTACGGACAGGGCGGACGGCTACACCTTC
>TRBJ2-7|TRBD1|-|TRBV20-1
CSARQGFEQYF
TGCAGTGCAAGACAGGGTTTCGAGCAGTACTTC
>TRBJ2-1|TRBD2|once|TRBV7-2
CASSLGLAGVSEQFF
TGTGCCAGCAGCTTAGGACTAGCGGGAGTAAGTGAGCAGTTCTTC
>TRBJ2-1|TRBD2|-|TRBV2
CASRGLAGGGEQFF
TGTGCCAGCAGGGGACTAGCGGGAGGGGGGGAGCAGTTCTTC
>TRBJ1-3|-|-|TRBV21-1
CASISWSDGCHSGNTIYF
TGTGCCAGCATAAGTTGGAGCGACGGATGCCACTCTGGAAACACCATATATTTT
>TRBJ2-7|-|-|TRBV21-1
CASSKTREGAYEQYF
TGTGCCAGCAGCAAAACTCGGGAGGGAGCCTACGAGCAGTACTTC
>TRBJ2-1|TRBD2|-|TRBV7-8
CASSPSSWGRVTTSGDNEQFF
TGTGCCAGCAGCCCATCTTCCTGGGGTAGGGTTACAACTAGCGGGGACAATGAGCAGTTCTTC
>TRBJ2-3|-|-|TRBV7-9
CASSSPRGTDTQYF
TGTGCCAGCAGCTCACCGAGGGGCACAGATACGCAGTATTTT
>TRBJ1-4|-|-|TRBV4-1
CASSQDGRGGANEKLFF
TGCGCCAGCAGCCAAGATGGCAGAGGGGGTGCTAATGAAAAACTGTTTTTT
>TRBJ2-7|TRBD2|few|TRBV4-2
CASSQEAGGSYEQYF
TGTGCCAGCAGCCAAGAAGCGGGAGGTTCCTACGAGCAGTACTTC
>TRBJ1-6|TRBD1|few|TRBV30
CAWSVGDRDNSPLHF
TGTGCCTGGAGTGTGGGGGACAGGGATAATTCACCCCTCCACTTT
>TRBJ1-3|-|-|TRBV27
CASSLQGAGNTIYF
TGTGCCAGCAGTCTTCAGGGTGCTGGAAACACCATATATTTT
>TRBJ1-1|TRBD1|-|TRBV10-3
CAIRGDRGETEAFF
TGTGCCATCAGGGGGGACAGGGGGGAAACTGAAGCTTTCTTT
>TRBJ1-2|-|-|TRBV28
CASSSVGGEYYGYTF
TGTGCCAGCAGTTCCGTAGGGGGGGAATACTATGGCTACACCTTC
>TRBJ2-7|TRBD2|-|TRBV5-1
CASSFPPPVSGSSYEQYF
TGCGCCAGCAGCTTTCCCCCGCCGGTGAGCGGGAGCTCCTACGAGCAGTACTTC
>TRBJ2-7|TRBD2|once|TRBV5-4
CASSPRGGRGNEQYF
TGTGCCAGCAGCCCCAGAGGCGGGAGAGGGAACGAGCAGTACTTC
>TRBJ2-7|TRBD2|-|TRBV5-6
CASRPGLAYSEQYF
TGTGCCAGCAGGCCGGGACTAGCGTACAGCGAGCAGTACTTC
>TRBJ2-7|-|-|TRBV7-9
CASSPRQSTSYEQYF
TGTGCCAGCAGTCCTAGACAGTCTACCTCCTACGAGCAGTACTTC
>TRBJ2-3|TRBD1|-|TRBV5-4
CASSSRRTGGDTQYF
TGTGCCAGCAGCTCCCGACGGACAGGGGGAGATACGCAGTATTTT
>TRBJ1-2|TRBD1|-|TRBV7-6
CASSSGTGLGYTF
TGTGCCAGCAGCTCCGGGACAGGGTTGGGCTACACCTTC
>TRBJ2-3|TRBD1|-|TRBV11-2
CASTGQGGDTQYF
TGTGCCAGCACGGGACAGGGAGGAGATACGCAGTATTTT
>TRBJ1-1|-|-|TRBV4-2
CASSQTVNTEAFF
TGTGCCAGCAGTCAGACTGTGAACACTGAAGCTTTCTTT
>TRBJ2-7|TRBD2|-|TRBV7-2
CASSLSSGTYEQYF
TGTGCCAGCAGCTTATCTAGCGGAACCTACGAGCAGTACTTC
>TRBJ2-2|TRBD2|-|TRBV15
CATSRDRTSGSPTGELFF
TGTGCCACCAGCAGAGATCGGACTAGCGGGAGCCCGACCGGGGAGCTGTTTTTT
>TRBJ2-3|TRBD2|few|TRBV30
CAWSKGLAGLVDTQYF
TGTGCCTGGAGCAAAGGGCTAGCGGGACTCGTGGATACGCAGTATTTT
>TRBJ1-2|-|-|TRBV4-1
CASSQPPASTYGYTF
TGCGCCAGCAGCCAACCGCCGGCTTCGACTTATGGCTACACCTTC
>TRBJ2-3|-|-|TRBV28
CASRGAGTGTTDTQYF
TGTGCCAGCAGGGGGGCCGGGACGGGCACGACAGATACGCAGTATTTT
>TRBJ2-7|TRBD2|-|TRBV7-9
CASSSIAGSYEQYF
TGTGCCAGCAGCTCGATAGCGGGGAGCTACGAGCAGTACTTC
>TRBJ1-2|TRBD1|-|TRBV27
CASSRRRQGANYGYTF
TGTGCCAGCAGTAGGAGGCGGCAGGGGGCCAACTATGGCTACACCTTC
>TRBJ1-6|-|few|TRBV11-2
CASSLGSSSYNSPLHF
TGTGCCAGCAGCTTAGGTTCGAGCTCCTATAATTCACCCCTCCACTTT